This T cell receptor (beta chain) was captured by sequencing in a study of T cell responses to AZD1222 COVID-19 vaccine. Findings of the study overall: The study sampled repertoires only after the peak T cell response. A mostly white British donor set with more females was recruited, and clonal diversity was possibly underestimated. Baseline seropositivity occurred in only a handful of AZD1222 recipients. Along spike, vaccine-associated CD4 TCRs were found throughout, with dominance at 160-218 and 743-854.

Some clones are missing from TCRdb's copy, which holds only in-frame ones; the method was immunoSEQ multiplex PCR. The sample carries 70,000 or so clones, around nine tenths recorded once. Notes on this clone: The antigen remains undetermined.

The CDR3 runs to 13 residues. V dropped 5 bases and J dropped 1 base, with 8 bases sitting between them. Germline V gene lookup returns CDR1 MDHEN and CDR2 SYDVKM. This material consisted of peripheral blood, taken on day 0 of AZD1222 vaccination. The TCR was taken from an adult in good health. The rearrangement uses TRBV28 and TRBJ1-2; D is unresolved. The CDR3 protein is CASSPHSNYGYTF. The CDR3 nucleotides read TGTGCCAGCAGTCCACACAGTAACTATGGCTACACCTTC.